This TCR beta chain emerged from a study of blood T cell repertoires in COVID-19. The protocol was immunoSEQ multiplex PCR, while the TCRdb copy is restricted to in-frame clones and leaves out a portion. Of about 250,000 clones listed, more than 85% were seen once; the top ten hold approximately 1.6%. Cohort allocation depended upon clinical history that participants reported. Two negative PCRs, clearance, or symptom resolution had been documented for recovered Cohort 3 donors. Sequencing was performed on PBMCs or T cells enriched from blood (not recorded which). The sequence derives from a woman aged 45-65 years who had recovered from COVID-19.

The CDR3 DNA sequence: TGTGCCAGCAGTTACAGCCCGATGCAAGAGACCCAGTACTTC. Translating it yields CASSYSPMQETQYF. The chain carries TRBV6-5 and TRBJ2-5; the D is unclear. The CDR3 sequence is 14 residues long. V lost 2 bases to trimming and J lost 2 bases, with 9 bases between them. The germline gives CDR1 MNHEY, CDR2 SVGAGI.